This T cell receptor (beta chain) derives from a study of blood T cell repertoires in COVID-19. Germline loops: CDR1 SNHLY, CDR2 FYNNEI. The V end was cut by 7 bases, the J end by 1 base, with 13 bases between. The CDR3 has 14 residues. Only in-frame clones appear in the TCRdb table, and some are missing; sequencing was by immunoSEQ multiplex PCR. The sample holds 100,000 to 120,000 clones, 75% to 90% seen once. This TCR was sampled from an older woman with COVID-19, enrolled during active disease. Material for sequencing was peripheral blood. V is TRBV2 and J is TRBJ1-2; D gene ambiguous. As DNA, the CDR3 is TGTGCCAGCACAAGAACGCGGGATAACTATGGCTACACCTTC. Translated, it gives CASTRTRDNYGYTF.